This T cell receptor (beta chain) was identified during a study of T-cell reconstitution after alpha-beta-depleted transplantation in children. This CDR3 region has 15 residues. The V gene's germline CDR1 is SGHVS and CDR2 FQNEAQ. Trimming removed 2 bases at V and 3 bases at J, with 14 bases between. In its sample, this clonotype was seen a few times. For TCRbeta, the library was prepared with unique molecular identifiers. Via MiXCR, TCRdb re-called the PCR reads, giving one row per CDR3 protein. The sample gives some 490,000 distinct CDR3 sequences, 12% of which show up once; around 5.8% is in the top ten.

The V gene is TRBV7-8, the J gene TRBJ2-7, with TRBD1 as a possible D gene (5 bases). This clonotype was sampled from a human donor who donated a stem cell graft to a child with combined immunodeficiency. This specimen was PBMCs from the stem cell graft donor, taken from the stem cell graft. Here the CDR3 reads CASSLYSGIVYEQYF. CDR3 nucleotides: TGTGCCAGCAGCTTATATTCAGGGATCGTCTACGAGCAGTACTTC.